This T cell receptor (beta chain) was identified in a study of shared clonotypes between healthy human individuals (dated by TCRdb to the early 2020s). Context from the whole study: A few men and a couple of women, aged 18 to 49 years, made up the cohort. Per donor, three plates each were used for CD4 naive and CD4 memory, two for CD8 naive, and one for CD8 memory. Leukapheresis yielded between about 0.8 and 9.5 billion PBMCs per donor. The study deeply sequenced blood TCR repertoires of roughly five healthy adults to estimate repertoire size and the extent of clonotype sharing between individuals. To increase sequencing depth and limit assay-specific biases, different laboratories used diverse techniques to prepare libraries and sequence TCR repertoires.

Healthy HIV-negative adults with no recently reported acute infections or vaccinations were included as donors. All donors were Caucasian adults living in Nashville, Tennessee, USA. CD4+ T cells were enriched by magnetic negative selection, after which naive cells were positively selected on CD45RA and the negative fraction was taken as the memory subset. Blood was collected by leukapheresis, and PBMCs were isolated by Ficoll-Histopaque density gradient centrifugation and then cryopreserved in liquid nitrogen vapor phase. Analytical flow cytometry was used to check the purity and quantity of each magnetically sorted T cell population. Genomic DNA was isolated from every sorted fraction and measured by UV absorbance on a Nanodrop 2000c. Using the deep immunoSEQ assay, TCR CDR3 regions were amplified from genomic DNA by multiplex PCR. Extracted genomic DNA from each cell subset was spread evenly across all wells of several immunoSEQ 96-well plates, with each plate serving as a replicate. For sorted subsets, each replicate PCR was loaded with roughly 190 ng genomic DNA, equivalent to 25,000 to 35,000 T cell genomes. The purified libraries were quantified using a Qubit 3.0 fluorometer, sized with a Bioanalyzer 2100, and then quantified again using the KAPA Library Quantification kit. Every immunoSEQ 96-well plate was sequenced on a dedicated single-read 150-cycle Illumina NextSeq 550 flow cell. In the original analysis: Because the immunoSEQ output included only junctional sequences and no quality scores, the filtering could not be the same as the filtering used for full-length reads. To assign V/J genes and CDR3, sequences were annotated using PyIR, a Python wrapper for IgBLAST v1.9, with IMGT germline references. Reads were removed for weak V/J assignments (E-value above 1e-6), missing CDR3, stop codons, out-of-frame junctions, or ambiguous translated residues. V3J clonotypes were defined as sequences sharing an identical inferred V gene, J gene, and CDR3 amino acid sequence. Percentage overlap between repertoires was computed as shared unique clonotypes divided by the size of the smaller repertoire. RTK rarefaction, the Chao1 estimator, and Recon v2.1 estimates of unobserved clonotypes were used to assess repertoire richness. Generation probabilities for all TCRbeta clonotypes obtained by the gDNA method from a handful of donors were computed using OLGA. TCRdb stores this immuneACCESS table with in-frame sequences only. Part of the clones is absent; in the studies checked, under half of the shortfall reflects unresolved V genes, and no reason is known for the rest. V and J calls and clone size come straight from that table; D and trimming were deduced from the DNA. The sample table holds around 1.4 million clones, of which approximately 98.5% were seen once. Jointly, the top ten make up roughly 0.36% of the sample.

Here is what the overall study found, with its caveats: About 4.5% of naive CD4, around 4% of naive CD8, about 2.1% of memory CD4, and around 0.4% of memory CD8 clonotypes were shared across several donors. The genetic and exposure-history diversity represented was limited by the small number of donors. Pairwise subsampling led to the expectation that sequencing depth would affect the degree of clonotype sharing among donors. Incomplete sequencing was indicated by rarefaction of sorted-subset datasets, despite the large sequencing depth. Naive subsets generally had larger estimated clonotype richness than memory subsets did. Compared with non-shared clonotypes, clonotypes shared by all four sorted-subset donors had higher generation probabilities. Sampling was limited to blood, and TCR repertoires in tissue likely differ from TCR repertoires in blood.

Spanning cysteine to phenylalanine, the CDR3 consists of 14 amino acids. Left in the record is the CDR3 DNA by itself, 42 bases read in frame from the first base. Looking up the germline V gene (reference sequence) yields CDR1 SGHNT and CDR2 YYREEE. Trimming removed 3 bases from V and 4 bases from J, leaving 10 bases between the germline ends. Concerning this clone: Its binding antigen is unknown. Per-nucleotide qualities are absent, and no much larger clonotype sits a single base away.

Recombination connected TRBV5-4 to TRBJ2-2; the D gene is possibly TRBD2, with 6 bases matching. Sequenced: naive CD4+ T cells sorted from blood. The cell subset or site label of this sample denotes: CD45RA+ positively selected. This TCR was recovered from a man aged 30-40 years in good health. The DNA reads TGTGCCAGCAGCTCTAGCGCAGGCACCGGGGAGCTGTTTTTT. This sequence encodes CASSSSAGTGELFF.